This TCR beta chain was captured by sequencing in a study of human thymus T cells. Study-wide findings and caveats: Thymic and blood repertoires appeared to show biased V and J gene usage. Thymic repertoires overlap heavily among unrelated individuals, related research has reported.

Per the germline V gene, CDR1 is SGHVS and CDR2 is FQNEAQ. V was clipped by 1 base and J by 8 bases, with 13 bases between them. There are 14 residues in the CDR3. Concerning this clone itself: Its antigen is unknown.

The thymus was resected at corrective cardiac surgery. Among the donors, all were healthy Finnish infants having corrective surgery for congenital heart defects. Repertoires were generated with immunoSEQ multiplex PCR, while TCRdb's copy carries only in-frame clones and drops some. The table includes tens of thousands of clones, about 96% detected once. The sequence came from a boy younger than two with a congenital heart defect but otherwise immunologically healthy. The gene calls are TRBV7-8 and TRBJ2-3, with D possibly being TRBD1 (5 bases). Material for sequencing was thymus tissue. CDR3 loop: CASSLGQGMGTQYF. CDR3 coding DNA: TGTGCCAGCAGCTTAGGTCAGGGAATGGGTACGCAGTATTTT.